One and the same sample provided the 23 T cell receptor beta chains below, sequenced in a study of spatial heterogeneity in lung cancer. From the 5' RACE reads, TCRdb called clonotypes with MiXCR, one entry per CDR3 protein. The sample has 60,000 to 65,000 distinct CDR3 sequences; 8% to 9% are singletons. Stated time point: sample taken at primary tumor resection. The input material, whole RNA from tumor, nontumor lung or frozen PBMC, was sequenced unsorted. The input for sequencing was PBMCs, taken at surgery. The receptors here all came from a female donor with early-stage non-small cell lung cancer.

This clonotype was counted many times. V usage is TRBV5-1 and J usage is TRBJ1-1; 11 bases are shared with TRBD1. The CDR3 length is 15 residues. Looked up from germline, CDR1 is SGHRS and CDR2 is YFSETQ. V was pared by 0 bases and J by 7 bases, with 5 bases of the junction left unmatched. The DNA of the CDR3 is TGCGCCAGCAGCTTGGAGGACAGGGGGCTGGATGAAGCTTTCTTT. Its protein product is CASSLEDRGLDEAFF.

With respect to this clonotype: A much more abundant neighbour one base away suggests this may be a read error. J is TRBJ2-3 and V is TRBV7-3; 8 positions agree with TRBD1. There are 16 residues in the CDR3. The junction had 8 bases not matched to a gene; V was cut back by 5 bases and J by 1 base. Germline V lookup: CDR1 SGHTA, CDR2 FQGTGA. CDR3 DNA: TGTGCCAGCAGCCATCCGCCGGGACAGGGCACAGATACGCAGTATTTT. It specifies CASSHPPGQGTDTQYF.

This clonotype was detected only a few times. This chain connects TRBV28 to TRBJ2-5; no reliable D call. The ends were cut back, 9 bases at V and 2 bases at J, with 10 bases in the middle. Germline V gene data show CDR1 as MDHEN and CDR2 as SYDVKM. The CDR3 length is 12 residues. CDR3 sequence (DNA): TGTGCCAGTCAGACGGTTCAAGAGACCCAGTACTTC. Translated: CASQTVQETQYF. The whole variable domain, remainder taken from reference TRBV28 and TRBJ2-5, is DVKVTQSSRYLVKRTGEKVFLECVQDMDHENMFWYRQDPGLGLRLIYFSYDVKMKEKGDIPEGYSVSREKKERFSLILESASTNQTSMYLCASQTVQETQYFGPGTRLLVL.

This clonotype occurred a few times. This chain connects TRBV19 to TRBJ1-3; a weak D match, TRBD1 (5 bases). The CDR3 is 16 residues long. Germline CDR1 is LNHDA and CDR2 is SQIVND (reference sequence). Trimming took 7 bases from V and 0 from J, leaving 16 bases between them. CDR3 coding DNA: TGTGCCAGTACCTCCCTGGGGGGGAGCTCTGGAAACACCATATATTTT. Translating it yields CASTSLGGSSGNTIYF.

This clonotype has at least ten counts. The chain has TRBV29-1 and TRBJ2-7; TRBD2 might be the D (6 bases). Deletions cut 4 bases from V and 3 bases from J, with 13 bases between. The CDR3 spans 13 residues. CDR1 is SQVTM, CDR2 ANQGSEA, per germline. The CDR3 DNA reads as TGCAGCGTTGTACGGGGGACGAACTACGAGCAGTACTTC. This sequence encodes CSVVRGTNYEQYF.

This clonotype was counted only a few times. The V call is TRBV24-1, the J call TRBJ2-7; 7 bases match TRBD1. Trimming at V came to 9 bases and at J to 4 bases, leaving 2 bases not matched to a gene. Germline CDR1 reads KGHDR; CDR2 reads SFDVKD. There are 11 residues in the CDR3. DNA of the CDR3: TGTGCCACCGGGACAGAGTACGAGCAGTACGTC. Translating it yields CATGTEYEQYV.

This clonotype was observed many times. This chain connects TRBV2 to TRBJ1-4; D is unresolved. This CDR3 region has 15 residues. CDR1 is SNHLY, CDR2 FYNNEI, per germline. V was clipped by 5 bases and J by 3 bases, with 13 bases between them. The chain's CDR3 is CASSKMDFSNEKLFF. In DNA form, the CDR3 reads TGTGCCAGCAGTAAGATGGACTTCTCTAATGAAAAACTGTTTTTT.

The table lists this clonotype with a few counts. The V gene is TRBV3-1, the J gene TRBJ2-1, with TRBD2 matching over 9 bases. The CDR3 has 17 amino acids. With V trimmed by 8 bases and J by 2 bases, 13 bases remained unmatched. Per germline, CDR1 LGHDT and CDR2 YNNKEL (reference sequence). The chain's CDR3 is CASGGAGGRAPYNEQFF. The CDR3 nucleotides are TGTGCCAGCGGTGGAGCGGGGGGCCGGGCCCCCTACAATGAGCAGTTCTTC.

Ten or more counts support this clonotype. V and J are TRBV28 and TRBJ1-5, with D possibly matching TRBD1 (5 bases). The length of the CDR3 is 15 residues. With 6 bases removed from V and 4 bases from J, the gap between germline ends came to 16 bases. Germline values: CDR1 MDHEN, CDR2 SYDVKM. DNA of the CDR3: TGTGCCAGCAGCCAGTTCCCCAGGGTGAATCAGCCCCAGCATTTT. Amino acid sequence: CASSQFPRVNQPQHF. Full variable domain (outside the CDR3, taken from reference TRBV28 and TRBJ1-5): DVKVTQSSRYLVKRTGEKVFLECVQDMDHENMFWYRQDPGLGLRLIYFSYDVKMKEKGDIPEGYSVSREKKERFSLILESASTNQTSMYLCASSQFPRVNQPQHFGDGTRLSIL.

The table lists this clonotype with many counts. The rearrangement joins TRBV4-1 to TRBJ2-7, with 8 bases aligning to TRBD2. Germline CDR1 and CDR2: MGHRA and YSYEKL. V shed 1 base, J shed 4 bases, and the junction held 6 bases outside the gene matches. CDR3 length equals 15 residues. CDR3 amino acids: CASSQGTPGGYEQYV. The CDR3 nucleotides read TGCGCCAGCAGCCAAGGGACCCCGGGGGGGTACGAGCAGTACGTC.

This clonotype was recorded many times. The J gene is TRBJ1-2, the V gene TRBV6-6, with 7 nucleotides matching TRBD1. With V trimmed by 0 bases and J by 8 bases, 3 bases remained unmatched. In germline, CDR1 is MNHNY, CDR2 SVGAGI (reference sequence). This CDR3 spans 13 amino acids. In nucleotides, the CDR3 is TGTGCCAGCAGTTACTCAGGGGGCGGCGGCTACACCTTC. This encodes CASSYSGGGGYTF.

The table lists this clonotype with many counts. The rearrangement links TRBV15 to TRBJ1-2; D gene unclear. This CDR3 region has 16 residues. CDR1 LNHNV and CDR2 YYDKDF come from the germline V gene (reference sequence). The V and J ends lost 0 bases and 5 bases respectively, with 16 bases between them. This CDR3 reads CATSRDRIPVSYGYTF. The CDR3 region has the DNA TGTGCCACCAGCAGAGATCGCATACCCGTATCATATGGCTACACCTTC.

This clonotype was seen ten or more times. The chain carries TRBV20-1 and TRBJ2-1; D gene ambiguous. From germline, CDR1 is DFQATT and CDR2 SNEGSKA (reference sequence). The CDR3 has 11 amino acids. Trimming stripped 5 bases from V and 6 bases from J, with 8 bases between. CDR3 DNA sequence: TGCAGTGCTGGCCCATTCAATGAGCAGTTCTTC. Amino acid sequence: CSAGPFNEQFF.

This clonotype has a count of ten or more. V gene TRBV3-1 combines with J gene TRBJ1-2; D is uncertain. The ends were cut back, 1 base at V and 2 bases at J, with 8 bases in the middle. Germline assignment: CDR1 LGHDT and CDR2 YNNKEL (reference sequence). The CDR3 is 14 residues long. The CDR3 nucleotides are TGTGCCAGCAGCCAAGTAACGGCGAACTATGGCTACACCTTC. It translates to CASSQVTANYGYTF.

The chain joins TRBV13 to TRBJ2-5, with D perhaps TRBD1 (6 bases). The CDR3 sequence is 14 residues long. Trimming took off 5 bases at V and 5 bases at J, with 15 bases between the two ends. Germline lookup yields CDR1 PRHDT and CDR2 FYEKMQ (reference sequence). This CDR3 is CASSSRGFGETQYF. CDR3 in DNA: TGTGCCAGCAGCAGCAGGGGATTTGGCGAGACCCAGTACTTC.

The rearrangement links TRBV27 to TRBJ1-1; D is unresolved. The CDR3 runs 14 residues. Germline assignment: CDR1 MNHEY and CDR2 SMNVEV (reference sequence). Trimming removed 1 base at V and 3 bases at J, with 9 bases between. This CDR3 is CASSLWGRDTEAFF. Written as DNA, the CDR3 is TGTGCCAGCAGTTTATGGGGTCGGGACACTGAAGCTTTCTTT.

This clonotype occurred a few times. V gene TRBV28 combines with J gene TRBJ2-3, with unresolved D. From germline, CDR1 is MDHEN and CDR2 SYDVKM. V was trimmed by 8 bases and J by 1 base, leaving 10 bases between them. The CDR3 has 13 amino acids. The CDR3 protein is CASQSPRTDTQYF. The DNA for the CDR3 is TGTGCCAGCCAGTCTCCCCGCACAGATACGCAGTATTTT.

This clonotype was observed a few times. The V gene is TRBV10-3, the J gene TRBJ1-1; D is perhaps TRBD1 (6 bases). Germline V CDR1 and CDR2: ENHRY, SYGVKD. The V end was cut by 4 bases, the J end by 4 bases, with 22 bases between. There are 17 residues in the CDR3. This chain's CDR3 is CAISASQGGRGSTEAFF. The DNA of the CDR3 is TGTGCCATCAGTGCCAGTCAAGGCGGGAGGGGGTCCACTGAAGCTTTCTTT.

There are many counts of this clonotype. The CDR3 protein is CASSLESGFSYEQYF. In DNA form, the CDR3 reads TGTGCCAGCAGCTTGGAATCTGGGTTCTCCTACGAGCAGTACTTC. The chain links TRBV5-5 to TRBJ2-7, with no clear D. Trimming pared 0 bases from V and 0 bases from J, leaving 10 bases between. CDR1 is SGHKS, CDR2 YYEKEE, per germline (reference sequence). The CDR3 runs to 15 residues.

For the CDR3, the DNA is TGTGCCAGCAGTGAAGAGGGCCGTGGGGATGGTTTCAATCAGCCCCAGCATTTT. It codes for CASSEEGRGDGFNQPQHF. This chain links TRBV6-1 with TRBJ1-5; D gene ambiguous. The CDR3 loop spans 18 amino acids. The V gene lost 1 base and the J gene lost 3 bases, with 19 bases spanning the gap. The germline CDR1 and CDR2 sequences are MNHNS and SASEGT.

This clonotype appeared a few times. In DNA, the CDR3 is TGCGCCAGCAGCTTGGCCCCGACAGTGGGAGAGCAGTACTTC. It translates to CASSLAPTVGEQYF. V gene TRBV5-1 combines with J gene TRBJ2-7; maybe TRBD1 (5 bases). Trimming shortened V by 0 bases and J by 7 bases, and 14 bases separated the two germline ends. The CDR3 runs 14 residues. Germline loops: CDR1 SGHRS, CDR2 YFSETQ. Using reference TRBV5-1 and TRBJ2-7 for the parts outside the CDR3, the full variable domain is KAGVTQTPRYLIKTRGQQVTLSCSPISGHRSVSWYQQTPGQGLQFLFEYFSETQRNKGNFPGRFSGRQFSNSRSEMNVSTLELGDSALYLCASSLAPTVGEQYFGPGTRLTVT.

Many counts were recorded for this clonotype. The V and J genes are TRBV19 and TRBJ2-7, with D tentatively TRBD2 (5 bases). CDR1 is LNHDA, CDR2 SQIVND, per germline (reference sequence). The CDR3 has 15 amino acids. V dropped 5 bases and J dropped 7 bases, with 21 bases sitting between them. For the CDR3, the DNA is TGTGCCAGTAGTTTCTCGGACGTGGCGGGCGGGGAGCAGTACTTC. It encodes CASSFSDVAGGEQYF.

This clonotype was observed a handful of times. The chain joins TRBV5-1 to TRBJ1-3; D is ambiguous. From germline, CDR1 is SGHRS and CDR2 YFSETQ. The CDR3 contains 16 residues. V was cut by 5 bases and J by 0 bases, with 15 bases left in between. The CDR3 sequence: CASREVESRSGNTIYF. The CDR3 DNA follows: TGCGCCAGCAGAGAGGTAGAGTCTCGCTCTGGAAACACCATATATTTT.